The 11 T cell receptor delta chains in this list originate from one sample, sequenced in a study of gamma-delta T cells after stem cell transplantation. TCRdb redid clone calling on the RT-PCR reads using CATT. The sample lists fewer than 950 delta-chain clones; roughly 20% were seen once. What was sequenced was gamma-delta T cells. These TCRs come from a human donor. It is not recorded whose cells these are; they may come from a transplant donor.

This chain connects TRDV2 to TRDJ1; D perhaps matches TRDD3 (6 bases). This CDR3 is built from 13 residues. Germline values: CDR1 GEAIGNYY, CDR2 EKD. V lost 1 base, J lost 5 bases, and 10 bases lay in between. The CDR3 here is CACDTGGRDKLIF. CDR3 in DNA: TGTGCCTGTGACACTGGGGGCCGAGATAAACTCATCTTT.

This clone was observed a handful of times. The CDR3 DNA reads TGTGCTCTTGGGGAAGAGCCGGTATGGGGGGATACCGGCACCGATAAACTCATCTTT. It specifies CALGEEPVWGDTGTDKLIF. This chain connects TRDV1 to TRDJ1, with 9 positions matching TRDD3. CDR1 is TSWWSYY and CDR2 is QGS in the germline V gene. V dropped 2 bases and J dropped 1; count of bases not matched to a gene: 14. The CDR3 extends over 19 amino acids.

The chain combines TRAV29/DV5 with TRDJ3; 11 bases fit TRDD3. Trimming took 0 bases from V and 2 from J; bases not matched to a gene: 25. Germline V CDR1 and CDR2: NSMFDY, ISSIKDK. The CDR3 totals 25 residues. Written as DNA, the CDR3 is TGTGCAGCAAGCGCGATTAGTCGGTCCTACGTGGGGGATACGATATTCCCCTGGGACACCCGACAGATGTTTTTC. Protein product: CAASAISRSYVGDTIFPWDTRQMFF.

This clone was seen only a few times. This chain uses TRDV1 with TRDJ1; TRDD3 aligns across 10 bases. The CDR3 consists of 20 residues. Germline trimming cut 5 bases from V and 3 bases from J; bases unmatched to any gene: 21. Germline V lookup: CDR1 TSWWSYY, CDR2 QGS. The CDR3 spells CALGTHFGPRVGGYSDKLIF. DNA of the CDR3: TGTGCTCTTGGGACTCACTTCGGCCCCAGAGTTGGGGGATACTCCGATAAACTCATCTTT.

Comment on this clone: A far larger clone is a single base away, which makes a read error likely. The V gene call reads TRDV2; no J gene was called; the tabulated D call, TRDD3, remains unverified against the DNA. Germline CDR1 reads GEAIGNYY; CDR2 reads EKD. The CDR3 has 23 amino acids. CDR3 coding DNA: TGTGCCTGTGACACCGGGTTTTTGGGGGATACTGGTAAGCCGACCTGGGACACCCGACAAATGTTTTTC. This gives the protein CACDTGFLGDTGKPTWDTRQMFF.

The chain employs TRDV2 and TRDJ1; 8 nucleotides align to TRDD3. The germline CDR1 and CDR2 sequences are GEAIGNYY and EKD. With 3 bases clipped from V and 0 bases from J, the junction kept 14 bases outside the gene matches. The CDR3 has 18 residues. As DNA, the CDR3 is TGTGCCTGTGACGGACTGGGGGTCATCGTCCCGTACACCGATAAACTCATCTTT. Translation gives CACDGLGVIVPYTDKLIF.

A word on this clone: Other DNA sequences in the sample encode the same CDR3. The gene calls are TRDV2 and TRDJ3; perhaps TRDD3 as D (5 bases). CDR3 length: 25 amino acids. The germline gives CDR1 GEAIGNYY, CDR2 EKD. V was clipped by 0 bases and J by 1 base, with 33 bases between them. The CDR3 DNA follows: TGTGCCTGTGACACCGTGAGTGGCTGGGTGACCCCGCTTCGTTTATCGTCCTGGGACACCCGACAGATGTTTTTC. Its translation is CACDTVSGWVTPLRLSSWDTRQMFF.

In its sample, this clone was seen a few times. The CDR3 sequence: CACDTIVLGDRKMARDTDKLIF. DNA for the CDR3: TGTGCCTGTGACACCATCGTACTGGGGGACCGAAAAATGGCCCGAGACACCGATAAACTCATCTTT. V is TRDV2 and J is TRDJ1; TRDD3 aligns across 9 bases. TCRdb records no J gene; here it was assigned by comparing the DNA to germline. The CDR3 runs 22 residues. Germline loops: CDR1 GEAIGNYY, CDR2 EKD. J gave up 0 bases and V 0 bases, and 22 bases lay outside the gene matches.

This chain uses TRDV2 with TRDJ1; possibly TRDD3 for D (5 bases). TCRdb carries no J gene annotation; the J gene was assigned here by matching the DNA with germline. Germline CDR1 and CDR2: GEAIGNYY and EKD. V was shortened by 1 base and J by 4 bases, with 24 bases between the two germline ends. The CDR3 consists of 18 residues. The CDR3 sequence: CACDTLSTGGGRVDKLIF. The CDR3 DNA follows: TGTGCCTGTGACACTCTATCCACCGGCGGGGGTCGGGTCGATAAACTCATCTTT.

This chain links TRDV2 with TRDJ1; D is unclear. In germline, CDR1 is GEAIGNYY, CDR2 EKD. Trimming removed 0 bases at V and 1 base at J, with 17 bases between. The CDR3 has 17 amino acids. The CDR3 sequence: CACDTLLQTLGTDKLIF. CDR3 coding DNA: TGTGCCTGTGACACCCTTTTGCAAACCCTTGGCACCGATAAACTCATCTTT.

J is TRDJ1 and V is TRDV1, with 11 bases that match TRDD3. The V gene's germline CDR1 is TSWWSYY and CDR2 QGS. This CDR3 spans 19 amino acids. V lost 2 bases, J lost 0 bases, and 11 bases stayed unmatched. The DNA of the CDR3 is TGTGCTCTTGGGGAATGGAATGGACTGGGGGATAAGTACACCGATAAACTCATCTTT. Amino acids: CALGEWNGLGDKYTDKLIF.